Following are 10 T cell receptor beta chains from one sample sequenced in a study of T cell responses to AZD1222 COVID-19 vaccine. Produced via immunoSEQ multiplex PCR; TCRdb's table is partial and in-frame only. Of around 140,000 clones listed, approximately 90% are singletons. The sequenced sample was peripheral blood, obtained 28 days after the second AZD1222 dose. These receptors all stem from an adult who received the AZD1222 COVID-19 vaccine.

This sequence joins TRBV6-5 and TRBJ1-6; D not resolved. CDR3 length: 14 residues. Germline V CDR1 and CDR2: MNHEY, SVGAGI. The germline V and J ends were trimmed by 6 bases and 14 bases, with 20 bases remaining between them. CDR3 DNA: TGTGCCAGCAGACCGTCGGGGTTGGTGGTGACCCTCCACTTT. This gives the protein CASRPSGLVVTLHF.

The chain carries TRBV28 and TRBJ2-3; D gene uncertain. The germline V gene has CDR1 MDHEN and CDR2 SYDVKM. Deletions cut 4 bases from V and 7 bases from J, with 18 bases between. The CDR3 spans 15 residues. The CDR3 sequence: CASSSPAGPRNTQYF. In DNA form, the CDR3 reads TGTGCCAGCAGTTCCCCGGCTGGGCCAAGGAATACGCAGTATTTT.

V and J are TRBV5-1 and TRBJ1-2; 9 nucleotides line up with TRBD1. The CDR3 spans 13 residues. Germline V gene lookup returns CDR1 SGHRS and CDR2 YFSETQ. V shed 0 bases, J shed 7 bases, and the junction held 1 base outside the gene matches. CDR3 nucleotide sequence: TGCGCCAGCAGCTTGGCGACAGGGGGTGGCTACACCTTC. This encodes CASSLATGGGYTF.

The gene calls are TRBV29-1 and TRBJ1-5, with 7 bases aligning to TRBD1. Trimming removed 4 bases from V and 0 bases from J; junction bases left unmatched: 6. This CDR3 comprises 15 residues. Looked up from germline, CDR1 is SQVTM and CDR2 is ANQGSEA. CDR3 in amino acids: CSVGVTGNSNQPQHF. The CDR3 bases are TGCAGCGTTGGAGTGACAGGGAATAGCAATCAGCCCCAGCATTTT.

A single count supports this clone. The genes are TRBV15 and TRBJ2-7, with 9 bases aligning to TRBD1. The J call is doubtful: the DNA matches TRBJ2-5 better. CDR3 length: 14 residues. Germline values: CDR1 LNHNV, CDR2 YYDKDF (reference sequence). The CDR3 sequence: CATSREDRGETQYF. Written as DNA, the CDR3 is TGTGCCACCAGCAGAGAGGACAGGGGAGAGACCCAGTACTTC.

The chain recombines TRBV28 with TRBJ1-5; D uncertain. V shed 3 bases and J shed 1 base, with 1 base lying between them. Looked up from germline, CDR1 is MDHEN and CDR2 is SYDVKM. This CDR3 spans 12 amino acids. CDR3 coding DNA: TGTGCCAGCAGTTTCAGCAATCAGCCCCAGCATTTT. It encodes CASSFSNQPQHF.

The V call is TRBV19, the J call TRBJ1-6; D uncertain. The CDR3 extends over 16 amino acids. Germline-derived CDR1 and CDR2 are LNHDA and SQIVND (reference sequence). V dropped 6 bases and J dropped 6 bases, with 18 bases sitting between them. The chain's CDR3 is CASSPKVGGFNSPLHF. The DNA for the CDR3 is TGTGCCAGTAGCCCGAAGGTGGGTGGGTTTAATTCACCCCTCCACTTT.

This chain connects TRBV3-1 (or the pseudogene TRBV3-2) to TRBJ1-1, with 7 bases matching TRBD1. Germline CDR1 is LGHDT and CDR2 is YNNKEL (reference sequence). The trim removed 4 bases at V and 10 bases at J, leaving 12 bases unmatched. This CDR3 has 14 amino acids. In DNA form, the CDR3 reads TGTGCCAGCAGCCCTAGTGGGCAGGGGGTAGGAGCTTTCTTT. Translating it yields CASSPSGQGVGAFF.

This chain uses TRBV6-1 with TRBJ2-3; D not resolved. Trimming removed 3 bases from V and 0 bases from J, with 19 bases in between. This CDR3 contains 18 residues. Germline loops: CDR1 MNHNS, CDR2 SASEGT. CDR3 region: CASSESWALQTSTDTQYF. As DNA, the CDR3 is TGTGCCAGCAGTGAGTCTTGGGCCCTCCAGACTAGCACAGATACGCAGTATTTT.

CDR3 in DNA: TGTGCCAGTAGTAAGACGACAGGGAACTATGGCTACACCTTC. Protein: CASSKTTGNYGYTF. This chain uses TRBV19 with TRBJ1-2, with 7 positions matching TRBD1. V was clipped by 4 bases and J by 2 bases; unmatched bases: 4. CDR1 is LNHDA, CDR2 SQIVND, per germline (reference sequence). There are 14 residues in the CDR3.